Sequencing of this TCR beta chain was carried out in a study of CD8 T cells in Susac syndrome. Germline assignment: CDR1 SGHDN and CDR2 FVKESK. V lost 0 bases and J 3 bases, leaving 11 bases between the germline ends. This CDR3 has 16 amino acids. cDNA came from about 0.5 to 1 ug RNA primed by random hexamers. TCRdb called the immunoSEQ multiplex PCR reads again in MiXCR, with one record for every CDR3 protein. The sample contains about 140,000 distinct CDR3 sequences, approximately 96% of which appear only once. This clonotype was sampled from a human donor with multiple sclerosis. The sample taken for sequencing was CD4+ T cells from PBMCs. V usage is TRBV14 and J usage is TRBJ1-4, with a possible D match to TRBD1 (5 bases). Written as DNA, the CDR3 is TGTGCCAGCAGCCAAGACCCCTTCAGGGCTAATGAAAAACTGTTTTTT. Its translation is CASSQDPFRANEKLFF.